These 30 T cell receptor beta chains share one sample of origin, sequenced in a study of blood T cell repertoires in COVID-19. The method was immunoSEQ multiplex PCR; TCRdb's version includes in-frame clones alone and lacks a portion of them. The repertoire holds roughly 250,000 clones, with over 75% as singletons. Sequencing was done on a sample of PBMCs or T cells enriched from blood (not recorded which). Receptors originate from a woman under 30 who had recovered from COVID-19.

The chain couples TRBV18 to TRBJ2-1; 8 bases align to TRBD2. Germline lookup yields CDR1 KGHSH and CDR2 LQKENI. CDR3 length: 15 residues. J gave up 4 bases and V 6 bases, and 8 bases lay outside the gene matches. The CDR3 bases are TGTGCCAGCTCGGGGAGCGGGGGCCTTTACAATGAGCAGTTCTTC. Its protein product is CASSGSGGLYNEQFF.

The rearrangement joins TRBV5-6 to TRBJ1-4, with 10 positions matching TRBD1. The ends lost 4 bases at V and 9 bases at J; junction bases unmatched: 12. The CDR3 contains 16 residues. CDR1 is SGHDT, CDR2 YYEEEE, per germline. The CDR3 coding sequence is TGTGCCAGCAGCAGACTGAGGACAGGGGGAAAGCAAAAACTGTTTTTT. This translates into CASSRLRTGGKQKLFF.

V gene TRBV12-3 or TRBV12-4 combines with J gene TRBJ1-6; tentative D call: TRBD1 (6 bases). The CDR3 is 13 residues long. V was clipped by 4 bases and J by 9 bases, with 10 bases between them. CDR3 nucleotide sequence: TGTGCCAGCAGTTCAGGGGAGTTTTCACCCCTCCACTTT. Residues: CASSSGEFSPLHF.

The chain couples TRBV3-1 (or the pseudogene TRBV3-2) to TRBJ2-1; 9 nucleotides align to TRBD2. The CDR3 has 15 residues. The J segment lost 7 bases and the V segment lost 7 bases, leaving 11 bases of the junction unmatched. From germline, CDR1 is LGHDT and CDR2 YNNKEL (reference sequence). CDR3 in DNA: TGTGCCAGCACCCGTGCTGGCGGGGGGGGGAATGAGCAGTTCTTC. Its protein is CASTRAGGGGNEQFF.

The V gene is TRBV19, the J gene TRBJ1-3; D is unresolved. The CDR3 consists of 16 residues. Per the germline V gene, CDR1 is LNHDA and CDR2 is SQIVND (reference sequence). V was cut by 6 bases and J by 2 bases, with 17 bases left in between. CDR3 amino acids: CASRKILPPTGNTIYF. The CDR3 nucleotides are TGTGCCAGTAGAAAAATTCTACCGCCGACTGGAAACACCATATATTTT. The complete variable domain, with remaining parts taken from reference TRBV19 and TRBJ1-3, reads DGGITQSPKYLFRKEGQNVTLSCEQNLNHDAMYWYRQDPGQGLRLIYYSQIVNDFQKGDIAEGYSVSREKKESFPLTVTSAQKNPTAFYLCASRKILPPTGNTIYFGEGSWLTVV.

J is TRBJ1-1 and V is TRBV4-1; 7 nucleotides line up with TRBD1. Germline lookup yields CDR1 MGHRA and CDR2 YSYEKL. The junction had 4 bases not matched to a gene; V was cut back by 4 bases and J by 5 bases. The CDR3 consists of 13 residues. CDR3 amino acids: CASSRTGETEAFF. The CDR3 DNA reads as TGCGCCAGCAGCCGAACAGGGGAGACTGAAGCTTTCTTT.

This clone was observed a single time. The chain recombines TRBV4-2 with TRBJ1-1, with 8 bases lining up with TRBD1. Losses at the gene ends were 2 bases for V and 1 base for J; bases not matched to a gene: 6. This CDR3 is 16 amino acids long. Germline CDR1 is LGHNA and CDR2 is YNFKEQ. CDR3 sequence: CASSQLSGTGNTEAFF. The CDR3 bases are TGTGCCAGCAGCCAACTTTCCGGGACAGGGAACACTGAAGCTTTCTTT.

V is TRBV6-2 or TRBV6-3 and J is TRBJ2-5; TRBD1 agrees at 8 bases. V was clipped by 5 bases and J by 3 bases; unmatched bases: 5. The CDR3 has 14 amino acids. Germline V gene sequence: CDR1 MNHEY, CDR2 SVGEGT. The CDR3 sequence: CASSLRTGKETQYF. CDR3 nucleotide sequence: TGTGCCAGCAGTCTACGGACAGGGAAAGAGACCCAGTACTTC.

Worth noting for this clone: A junction boundary mismatches the germline segment, possibly from a read error. The V call is TRBV10-3, the J call TRBJ2-7; TRBD2 matches at 14 bases. Germline V gene data show CDR1 as ENHRY and CDR2 as SYGVKD. The CDR3 spans 15 residues. In DNA, the CDR3 is TGTGCCATCAGGGGATCCGGGACTAGCGGGGGATCAGTACACTTC. Amino acids: CAIRGSGTSGGSVHF.

The genes are TRBV3-1 (or the pseudogene TRBV3-2) and TRBJ1-6; D is unclear. The length of the CDR3 is 15 residues. V lost 3 bases and J 7 bases, leaving 13 bases between the germline ends. Looked up from germline, CDR1 is LGHDT and CDR2 is YNNKEL (reference sequence). CDR3 in amino acids: CASSQGRGWNSPLHF. In DNA, the CDR3 is TGTGCCAGCAGCCAGGGTAGAGGGTGGAATTCACCCCTCCACTTT.

The chain employs TRBV7-9 and TRBJ1-1; D is ambiguous. Trimming removed 1 base from V and 7 bases from J, with 10 bases in between. Germline CDR1 and CDR2: SEHNR and FQNEAQ (reference sequence). The CDR3 length is 13 residues. The CDR3 spells CASSLVARGEAFF. The CDR3 DNA reads as TGTGCCAGCAGCTTAGTTGCTCGGGGTGAAGCTTTCTTT.

The V gene is TRBV7-9, the J gene TRBJ1-3, with 7 bases that match TRBD1. Per the germline V gene, CDR1 is SEHNR and CDR2 is FQNEAQ (reference sequence). Germline trimming cut 3 bases from V and 5 bases from J; bases unmatched to any gene: 7. The CDR3 spans 15 residues. The CDR3 spells CASSFDRTGRNTIYF. Here the CDR3 DNA reads TGTGCCAGCAGCTTTGATAGGACAGGAAGAAACACCATATATTTT.

The J gene is TRBJ1-4, the V gene TRBV11-2, with D unclear. With 4 bases removed from V and 8 bases from J, the gap between germline ends came to 14 bases. The V gene's germline CDR1 is SGHAT and CDR2 FQNNGV. CDR3 length: 14 residues. For the CDR3, the DNA is TGTGCCAGCAGCTCCCAACCCGTCGGGGAAAAACTGTTTTTT. It yields the protein CASSSQPVGEKLFF.

This clone was seen a handful of times. The chain has TRBV20-1 and TRBJ2-7; a weak D match, TRBD1 (6 bases). Germline CDR1 is DFQATT and CDR2 is SNEGSKA (reference sequence). The CDR3 spans 15 residues. V gave up 3 bases and J gave up 2 bases, with 17 bases separating them. In DNA, the CDR3 is TGCAGTGCTAGTGGGCAGGGGCGACGTGCCTACGAGCAGTACTTC. This gives the protein CSASGQGRRAYEQYF.

J is TRBJ1-4 and V is TRBV4-1, with D possibly TRBD1 on 6 matching bases. V was cut by 0 bases and J by 4 bases, with 21 bases left in between. The CDR3 is 19 amino acids. Germline CDR1 reads MGHRA; CDR2 reads YSYEKL. DNA of the CDR3: TGCGCCAGCAGCCAAGACACAATTACAGGCCAGGGGCTTAATGAAAAACTGTTTTTT. The encoded protein is CASSQDTITGQGLNEKLFF.

This clone occurred once. The genes are TRBV9 and TRBJ2-2; TRBD2 agrees at 8 bases. Germline V gene sequence: CDR1 SGDLS, CDR2 YYNGEE. V dropped 4 bases and J dropped 6; count of bases not matched to a gene: 8. This CDR3 contains 15 residues. Here the CDR3 DNA reads TGTGCCAGCAGCCCAAGCGGGGGATCTGCCGGGGAGCTGTTTTTT. Its protein is CASSPSGGSAGELFF.

This sequence joins TRBV5-1 and TRBJ2-5; TRBD2 matches 12 bases. Trimming cost V 4 bases and J 0 bases; bases outside gene matches: 4. Germline lookup yields CDR1 SGHRS and CDR2 YFSETQ. This CDR3 comprises 16 residues. The CDR3 here is CASSEGTSGYQETQYF. DNA for the CDR3: TGCGCCAGCAGCGAAGGGACTAGCGGGTACCAAGAGACCCAGTACTTC. Complete variable domain (other parts from reference TRBV5-1 and TRBJ2-5): KAGVTQTPRYLIKTRGQQVTLSCSPISGHRSVSWYQQTPGQGLQFLFEYFSETQRNKGNFPGRFSGRQFSNSRSEMNVSTLELGDSALYLCASSEGTSGYQETQYFGPGTRLLVL.

The rearrangement links TRBV7-9 to TRBJ1-2, with TRBD1 matching over 10 bases. The length of the CDR3 is 14 residues. Trimming at V came to 7 bases and at J to 4 bases, leaving 6 bases not matched to a gene. CDR1 and CDR2 (germline): SEHNR, FQNEAQ (reference sequence). In DNA form, the CDR3 reads TGTGCCAGCACACGGACAGGGGGTGGCTATGGCTACACCTTC. Its translation is CASTRTGGGYGYTF.

The chain has TRBV28 and TRBJ1-3, with D possibly matching TRBD1 (5 bases). Germline lookup yields CDR1 MDHEN and CDR2 SYDVKM. The CDR3 contains 14 residues. V was clipped by 6 bases and J by 8 bases, with 17 bases between them. This chain's CDR3 is CASSSTESGYTIYF. CDR3 nucleotide sequence: TGTGCCAGCAGCTCTACCGAGTCAGGGTACACCATATATTTT.

V usage is TRBV5-1 and J usage is TRBJ1-2, with TRBD1 as a possible D gene (5 bases). The CDR3 has 15 amino acids. Looked up from germline, CDR1 is SGHRS and CDR2 is YFSETQ. V was cut by 0 bases and J by 4 bases, with 13 bases left in between. The CDR3 nucleotides read TGCGCCAGCAGCTTGGAGATTCAGGGCGCCTATGGCTACACCTTC. It encodes CASSLEIQGAYGYTF.

This chain connects TRBV2 to TRBJ1-5, with 10 bases matching TRBD1. Germline V gene sequence: CDR1 SNHLY, CDR2 FYNNEI. CDR3 size: 13 residues. Trimming at V came to 6 bases and at J to 8 bases, leaving 4 bases not matched to a gene. CDR3 in amino acids: CASRGTGEEPQHF. CDR3 in DNA: TGTGCCAGCAGGGGGACAGGGGAAGAGCCCCAGCATTTT.

The J gene is TRBJ1-4, the V gene TRBV7-2; D remains unclear. Germline values: CDR1 SGHTA, CDR2 FQGNSA. Trimming took 5 bases from V and 3 from J, leaving 10 bases between them. The CDR3 consists of 14 residues. The CDR3 DNA is TGTGCCAGCAGCCCGTCCAGTTCTAATGAAAAACTGTTTTTT. Translated, it gives CASSPSSSNEKLFF.

This chain joins TRBV10-2 and TRBJ2-1; 8 bases agree with TRBD1. V trimming: 8 bases; J trimming: 7 bases; junction bases outside the gene matches: 10. This CDR3 comprises 14 residues. Per germline, CDR1 WSHSY and CDR2 SAAADI. CDR3 amino acids: CASGDRFQTNEQFF. Here the CDR3 DNA reads TGCGCCAGCGGGGACAGGTTCCAGACAAATGAGCAGTTCTTC.

The chain carries TRBV10-3 and TRBJ1-2; 7 positions match TRBD1. The CDR3 contains 14 residues. Germline CDR1 is ENHRY and CDR2 is SYGVKD. J was trimmed by 0 bases and V by 11 bases; bases with no gene match: 9. The CDR3 sequence is CASGQEGPNYGYTF. As DNA, the CDR3 is TGTGCCTCCGGACAGGAAGGCCCTAACTATGGCTACACCTTC.

This clone occurred many times. The J gene is TRBJ1-2, the V gene TRBV7-6; 10 positions match TRBD1. The V and J ends lost 6 bases and 7 bases, in that order; junction bases with no gene match: 5. This CDR3 is 13 amino acids long. In germline, CDR1 is SGHVS, CDR2 FNYEAQ. The CDR3 nucleotides read TGTGCCAGCAGTCCCGACAGGGGGCTTGGCTACACCTTC. Protein product: CASSPDRGLGYTF.

As DNA, the CDR3 is TGTGCCAGCACGTACTGGACAGGGGGCTCTGGCTACACCTTC. This codes for CASTYWTGGSGYTF. The chain employs TRBV7-9 and TRBJ1-2; 11 bases map to TRBD1. Per germline, CDR1 SEHNR and CDR2 FQNEAQ (reference sequence). V shed 7 bases, J shed 7 bases, and the junction held 8 bases outside the gene matches. There are 14 residues in the CDR3.

V is TRBV13 and J is TRBJ1-4; D gene ambiguous. CDR3 length: 14 amino acids. Germline CDR1 and CDR2: PRHDT and FYEKMQ (reference sequence). V shed 2 bases and J shed 7 bases, with 11 bases lying between them. CDR3 DNA sequence: TGTGCCAGCAGCTTAAAAGGGAGTGGTGAAAAACTGTTTTTT. Translating gives CASSLKGSGEKLFF.

V usage is TRBV7-6 and J usage is TRBJ2-7; D perhaps matches TRBD2 (6 bases). The V gene lost 4 bases and the J gene lost 6 bases, with 13 bases spanning the gap. The CDR3 totals 13 residues. The V gene's germline CDR1 is SGHVS and CDR2 FNYEAQ. The CDR3 bases are TGTGCCAGCAGCTCGACGCGGGAAAGCGAGCAGTACTTC. Translating gives CASSSTRESEQYF.

Here the CDR3 DNA reads TGCAGCGCTACCGCCGGGGTTAATGAAAAACTGTTTTTT. It translates to CSATAGVNEKLFF. The chain is built from TRBV29-1 and TRBJ1-4, with D unresolved. Germline V gene sequence: CDR1 SQVTM, CDR2 ANQGSEA. V dropped 7 bases and J dropped 4 bases, with 13 bases sitting between them. The CDR3 runs 13 residues.

The chain uses TRBV6-2 or TRBV6-3 and TRBJ2-7; a weak D match, TRBD1 (6 bases). CDR1 and CDR2 from the germline V gene are MNHEY and SVGEGT. V was trimmed by 6 bases and J by 7 bases, leaving 13 bases between them. The CDR3 has 12 residues. The CDR3 here is CASSRNQGEQYF. The DNA for the CDR3 is TGTGCCAGCAGCCGGAACCAGGGGGAGCAGTACTTC.